The sequence of this T cell receptor beta chain was determined in a study of OX40 agonist ivuxolimab in advanced cancers. Study information: Prior checkpoint blockade (anti-PD-1, anti-PD-L1 or anti-CTLA-4) was permitted; less than 45% had it. Study-wide results and caveats: Some patients without response likewise showed low normalized clonal expansion.

Sequenced by immunoSEQ multiplex PCR; TCRdb stores in-frame clones only, minus some. The table records 75,000 to 80,000 clones, about 84% of them present only once. In the case of this clone: Antigen specificity is unknown.

CDR3 length equals 15 residues. The V end lost 6 bases, the J end lost 8 bases, and 23 bases lay between the germline ends. Germline V CDR1 and CDR2: SGHRS, YFSETQ. This receptor was taken from an adult with an advanced solid tumor such as melanoma, head and neck, liver or kidney cancer. Sequencing was performed on CD4+ or CD8+ T cells sorted from blood, taken in a trial of the OX40 agonist ivuxolimab. The chain couples TRBV5-1 to TRBJ1-2; TRBD1 is a possible D gene (5 bases). The CDR3 sequence: CASILGPGDPGGYTF. For the CDR3, the DNA is TGCGCCAGCATCCTGGGCCCGGGGGATCCCGGGGGCTACACCTTC.